A selection of T cell receptor beta chains follows, all from one sample in a study of T cell clonotyping in hematopoietic cell transplantation. The assay was immunoSEQ multiplex PCR, and TCRdb's table has in-frame clones only and misses some. The table shows more than 40,000 clones, with about 95% occurring only once. The sample comprised peripheral blood mononuclear cells. These receptors all stem from a man younger than 45 in good health. Some clones in this sample may be carry-over from other donors' samples. Each CDR3 is given without its conserved first and last residue.

>TRBV7-9|TRBJ1-5
ASSLGHIQPQH
>TRBV5-4|TRBJ1-4
ASSFLGRDEKLF
>TRBV9|TRBJ1-1
ASSALTGTNTEAF
>TRBV19|TRBJ1-5
ASSAIDRGRPQPQH
>TRBV2|TRBJ1-1
ASRGGTEAF
>TRBV7-3|TRBJ2-3
ASSLSGLQTDTQY
>TRBV14|TRBJ2-7
ASSGTSGGNQY
>TRBV4-1|TRBJ1-1
ASSQGQATNTEAF
>TRBV7-6|TRBJ1-3
ASSPQAEGAEGNTIY
>TRBV11-3|TRBJ1-1
ASSLAAPDRKAF
>TRBV5-4|TRBJ1-4
ASSLKGAPNEKLF
>TRBV4-3|TRBJ1-2
ASSQGEGVNYGYT
>TRBV19|TRBJ2-3
ASGGVTDTQY
>TRBV29-1|TRBJ2-5
SGGRGGQETQY
>TRBV6-6|TRBJ2-7
ASSSPAGTSNYEQY
>TRBV18|TRBJ1-2
ASSPVNSGRPYGYT
>TRBV19|TRBJ2-7
ASSTGSGTPYEQY
>TRBV19|TRBJ2-7
ASGSGDRGPYEQY
>TRBV4-2|TRBJ2-2
ASGWTSGNTGELF
>TRBV5-1|TRBJ2-3
ASSLDGYYTDTQY
>TRBV30|TRBJ1-2
AYSGQSKHGYT
>TRBV6-5|TRBJ2-2
ASSFDGAANTGELF
>TRBV4-3|TRBJ1-1
ASKQGLEAF
>TRBV4-2|TRBJ2-6
ASSEYRDSSSGANVLT
>TRBV29-1|TRBJ2-1
SVDRQFDNEQF
>TRBV27|TRBJ2-7
ASSLSIGTSDEQY
>TRBV19|TRBJ1-1
ASPRPGKNTEAF
>TRBV5-1|TRBJ2-7
ASSLTTGTYEQY
>TRBV5-1|TRBJ1-6
ASSLGGIRTLLSSYNSPLH
>TRBV7-2|TRBJ2-1
ASSFPPQF
>TRBV7-2|TRBJ2-1
ASSFVALNYNEQF
>TRBV27|TRBJ2-2
ASSASGNTGELF
>TRBV7-3|TRBJ1-1
ASSPTGRTEAF
>TRBV11-3|TRBJ2-5
ASSLGPGGRGKGTQY
>TRBV6-5|TRBJ1-1
ASSSGQMNTEAF
>TRBV19|TRBJ2-3
ASRGSETDTQY
>TRBV6-1|TRBJ1-2
ASGRDYGYT
>TRBV7-6|TRBJ2-6
ASSPRGSGANVLT
>TRBV18|TRBJ1-1
ASSPVSVNTEAF
>TRBV11-2|TRBJ1-1
ASSNRGEETEAF
>TRBV30|TRBJ2-3
AWSPGLASTDTQY
>TRBV9|TRBJ1-1
ASSVGRVNTEAF
>TRBV7-2|TRBJ1-5
ASSLRPQGSRLNQPQH
>TRBV10-3|TRBJ1-1
AIAFRGMNTEAF
>TRBV7-2|TRBJ2-3
ASSSRSFTGQGKNTQY
>TRBV14|TRBJ1-4
ASSQKQTNEKLF
>TRBV6-5|TRBJ1-1
ASSYGRVGNTEAF
>TRBV7-9|TRBJ2-1
ASSLGPQSGYNEQF
>TRBV11-3|TRBJ2-3
ASSLGRDTQY
>TRBV5-1|TRBJ2-5
ASSRRYRETQY
>TRBV27|TRBJ1-4
ASSFGRLINEKLF
>TRBV7-9|TRBJ1-6
ASSPDSYNSPLH
>TRBV10-3|TRBJ1-1
AISESNTEAF
>TRBV27|TRBJ1-1
ASSMPGEPPFEAF
>TRBV4-3|TRBJ1-1
ASSQDLRVTAF
>TRBV11-2|TRBJ2-7
ASSLVGGMRREQY